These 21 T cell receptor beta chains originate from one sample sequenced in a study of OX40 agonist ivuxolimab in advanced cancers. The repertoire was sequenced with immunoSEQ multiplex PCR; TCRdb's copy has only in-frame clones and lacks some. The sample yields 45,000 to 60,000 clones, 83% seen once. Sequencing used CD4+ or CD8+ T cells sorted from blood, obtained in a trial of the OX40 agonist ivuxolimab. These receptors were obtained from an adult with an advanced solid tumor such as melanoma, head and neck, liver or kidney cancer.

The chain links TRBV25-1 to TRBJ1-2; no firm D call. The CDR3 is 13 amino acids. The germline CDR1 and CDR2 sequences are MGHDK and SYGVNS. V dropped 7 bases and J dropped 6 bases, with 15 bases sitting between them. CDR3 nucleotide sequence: TGTGCCAGCACCATGAGGGAGTTCGATGGCTACACCTTC. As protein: CASTMREFDGYTF.

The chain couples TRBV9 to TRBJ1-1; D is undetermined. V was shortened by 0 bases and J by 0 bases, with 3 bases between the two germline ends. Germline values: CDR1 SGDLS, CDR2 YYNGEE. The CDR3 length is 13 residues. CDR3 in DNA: TGTGCCAGCAGCGTAGCAGTGAACACTGAAGCTTTCTTT. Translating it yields CASSVAVNTEAFF.

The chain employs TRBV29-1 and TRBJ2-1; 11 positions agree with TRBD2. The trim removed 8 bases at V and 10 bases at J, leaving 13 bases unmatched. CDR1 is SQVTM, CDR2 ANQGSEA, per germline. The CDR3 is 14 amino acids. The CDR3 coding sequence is TGCAGCCTCAGTGGGACTAGCGGCCCTCGGGAGCAGTTCTTC. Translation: CSLSGTSGPREQFF.

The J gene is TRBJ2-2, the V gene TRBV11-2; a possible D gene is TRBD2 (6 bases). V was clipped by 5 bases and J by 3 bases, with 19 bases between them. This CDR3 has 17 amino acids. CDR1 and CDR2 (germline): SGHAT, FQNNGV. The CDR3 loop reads CASSNNGWEAHTGELFF. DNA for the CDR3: TGTGCCAGCAGCAATAATGGGTGGGAGGCCCACACCGGGGAGCTGTTTTTT.

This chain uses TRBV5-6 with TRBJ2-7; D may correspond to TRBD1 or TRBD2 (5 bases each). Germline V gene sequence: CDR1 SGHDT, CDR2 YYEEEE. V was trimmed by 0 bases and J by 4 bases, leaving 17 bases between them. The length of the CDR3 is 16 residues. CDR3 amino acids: CASSLAGAGWPYEQYF. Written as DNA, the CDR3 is TGTGCCAGCAGCTTGGCCGGGGCAGGGTGGCCGTACGAGCAGTACTTC.

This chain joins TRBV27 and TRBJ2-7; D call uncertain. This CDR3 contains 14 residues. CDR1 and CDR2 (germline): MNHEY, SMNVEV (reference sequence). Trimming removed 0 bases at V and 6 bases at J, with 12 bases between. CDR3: CASSLSPAGTEQYF. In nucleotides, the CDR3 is TGTGCCAGCAGTTTATCCCCCGCAGGAACCGAGCAGTACTTC.

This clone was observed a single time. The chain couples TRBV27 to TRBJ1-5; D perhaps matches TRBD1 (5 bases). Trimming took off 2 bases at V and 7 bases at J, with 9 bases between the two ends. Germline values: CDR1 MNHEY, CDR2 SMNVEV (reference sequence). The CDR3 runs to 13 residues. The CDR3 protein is CASSLTQGQPQHF. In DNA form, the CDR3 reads TGTGCCAGCAGTTTAACGCAGGGCCAGCCCCAGCATTTT.

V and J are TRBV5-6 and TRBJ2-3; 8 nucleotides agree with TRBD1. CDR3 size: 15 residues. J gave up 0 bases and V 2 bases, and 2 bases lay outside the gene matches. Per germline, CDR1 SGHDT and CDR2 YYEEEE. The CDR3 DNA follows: TGTGCCAGCAGCTTCGGACAGGGAAGCACAGATACGCAGTATTTT. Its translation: CASSFGQGSTDTQYF.

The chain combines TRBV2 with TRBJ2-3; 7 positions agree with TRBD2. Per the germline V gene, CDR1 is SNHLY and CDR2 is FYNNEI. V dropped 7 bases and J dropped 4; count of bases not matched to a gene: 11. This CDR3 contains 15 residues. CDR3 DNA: TGTGCCAGCAACCTCTACGGGACTATAGCAGATACGCAGTATTTT. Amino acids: CASNLYGTIADTQYF.

In nucleotides, the CDR3 is TGTGCCAGCACCCTTAGTAGTTGGGAGCAGTACTTC. Amino acids: CASTLSSWEQYF. The V and J genes are TRBV11-2 and TRBJ2-7; no firm D call. V shed 7 bases and J shed 7 bases, with 14 bases lying between them. The CDR3 has 12 residues. The germline V gene has CDR1 SGHAT and CDR2 FQNNGV.

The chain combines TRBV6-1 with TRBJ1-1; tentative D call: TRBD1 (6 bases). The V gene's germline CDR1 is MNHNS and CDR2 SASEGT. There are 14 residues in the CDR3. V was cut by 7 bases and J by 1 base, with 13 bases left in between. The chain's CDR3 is CASIDRTENTEAFF. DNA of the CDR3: TGTGCCAGCATCGATCGGACAGAGAACACTGAAGCTTTCTTT.

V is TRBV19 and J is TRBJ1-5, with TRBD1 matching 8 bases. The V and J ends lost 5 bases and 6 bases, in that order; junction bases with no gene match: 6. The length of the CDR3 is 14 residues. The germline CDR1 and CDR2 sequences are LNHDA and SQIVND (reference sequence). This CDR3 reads CASSATGGSQPQHF. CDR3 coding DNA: TGTGCCAGTAGTGCTACAGGGGGAAGTCAGCCCCAGCATTTT.

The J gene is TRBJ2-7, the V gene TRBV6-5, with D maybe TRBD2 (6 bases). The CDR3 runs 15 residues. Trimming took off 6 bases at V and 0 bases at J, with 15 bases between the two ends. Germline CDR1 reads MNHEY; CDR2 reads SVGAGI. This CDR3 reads CASRSTGLLSYEQYF. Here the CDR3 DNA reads TGTGCCAGCAGATCAACGGGACTCCTCTCCTACGAGCAGTACTTC.

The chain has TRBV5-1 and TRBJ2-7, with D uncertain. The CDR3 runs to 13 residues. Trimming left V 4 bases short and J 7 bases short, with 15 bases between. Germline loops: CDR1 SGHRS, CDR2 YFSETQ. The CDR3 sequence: CASSQSPLREQYF. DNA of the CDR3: TGCGCCAGCAGCCAGTCTCCCCTCCGGGAGCAGTACTTC.

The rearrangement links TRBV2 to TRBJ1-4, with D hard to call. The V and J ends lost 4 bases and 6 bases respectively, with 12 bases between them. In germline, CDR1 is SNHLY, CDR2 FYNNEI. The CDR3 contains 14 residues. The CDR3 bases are TGTGCCAGCAGTGTCCGCCGCACGTATGAAAAACTGTTTTTT. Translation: CASSVRRTYEKLFF.

CDR3 in DNA: TGTGCCAGCAGTCTCGACCGTCTCACCTACGAGCAGTACTTC. Its protein product is CASSLDRLTYEQYF. The rearrangement joins TRBV2 to TRBJ2-7; D gene ambiguous. The ends were cut back, 5 bases at V and 2 bases at J, with 13 bases in the middle. Germline values: CDR1 SNHLY, CDR2 FYNNEI. The CDR3 has 14 amino acids.

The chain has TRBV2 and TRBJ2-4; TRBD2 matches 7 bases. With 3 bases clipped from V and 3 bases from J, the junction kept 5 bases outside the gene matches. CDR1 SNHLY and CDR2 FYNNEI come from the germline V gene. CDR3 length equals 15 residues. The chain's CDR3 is CASSDPSGGKNIQYF. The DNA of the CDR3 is TGTGCCAGCAGTGACCCTAGCGGAGGCAAAAACATTCAGTACTTC.

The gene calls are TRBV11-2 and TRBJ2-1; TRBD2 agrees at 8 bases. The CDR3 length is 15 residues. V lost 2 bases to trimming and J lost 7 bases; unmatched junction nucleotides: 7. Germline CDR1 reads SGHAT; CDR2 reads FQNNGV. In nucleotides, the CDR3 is TGTGCCAGCAGCTTAAAAGGACTAGCTTGGAATGAGCAGTTCTTC. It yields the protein CASSLKGLAWNEQFF.

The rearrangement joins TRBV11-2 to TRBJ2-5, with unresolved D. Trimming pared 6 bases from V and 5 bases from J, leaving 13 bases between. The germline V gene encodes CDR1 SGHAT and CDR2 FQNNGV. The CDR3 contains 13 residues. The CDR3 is CASRSGPSETQYF. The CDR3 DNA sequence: TGTGCCAGCAGGTCGGGCCCTTCGGAGACCCAGTACTTC.

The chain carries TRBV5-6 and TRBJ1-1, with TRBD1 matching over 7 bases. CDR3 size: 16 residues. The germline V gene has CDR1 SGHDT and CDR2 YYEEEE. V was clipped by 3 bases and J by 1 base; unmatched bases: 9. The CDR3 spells CASSSVAWDRNTEAFF. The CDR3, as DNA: TGTGCCAGCAGCTCTGTAGCTTGGGACAGGAACACTGAAGCTTTCTTT.

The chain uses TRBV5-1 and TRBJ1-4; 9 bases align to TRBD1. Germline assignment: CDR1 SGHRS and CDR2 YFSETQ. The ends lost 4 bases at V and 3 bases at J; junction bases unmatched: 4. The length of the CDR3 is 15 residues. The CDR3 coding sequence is TGCGCCAGCAGCCCCGGACAGGGGTCTAATGAAAAACTGTTTTTT. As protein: CASSPGQGSNEKLFF.